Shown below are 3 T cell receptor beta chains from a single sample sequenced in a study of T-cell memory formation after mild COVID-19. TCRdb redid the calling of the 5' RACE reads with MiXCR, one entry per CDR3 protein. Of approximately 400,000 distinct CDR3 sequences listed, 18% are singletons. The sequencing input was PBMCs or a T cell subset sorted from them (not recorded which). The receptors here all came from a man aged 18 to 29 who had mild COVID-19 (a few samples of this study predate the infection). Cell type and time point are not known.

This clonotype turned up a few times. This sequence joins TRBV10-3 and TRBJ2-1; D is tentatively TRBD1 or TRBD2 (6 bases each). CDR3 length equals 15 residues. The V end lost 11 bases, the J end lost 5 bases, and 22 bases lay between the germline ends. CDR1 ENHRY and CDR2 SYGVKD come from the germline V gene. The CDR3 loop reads CALQPGASPNNEQFF. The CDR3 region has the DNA TGTGCCCTACAACCGGGGGCATCTCCTAACAATGAGCAGTTCTTC.

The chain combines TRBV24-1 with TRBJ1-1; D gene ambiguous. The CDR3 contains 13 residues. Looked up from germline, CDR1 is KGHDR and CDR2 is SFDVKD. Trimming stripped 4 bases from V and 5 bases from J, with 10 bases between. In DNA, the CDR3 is TGTGCCACCAGTGAGGCGGGCCGGACTGAAGCTTTCTTT. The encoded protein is CATSEAGRTEAFF.

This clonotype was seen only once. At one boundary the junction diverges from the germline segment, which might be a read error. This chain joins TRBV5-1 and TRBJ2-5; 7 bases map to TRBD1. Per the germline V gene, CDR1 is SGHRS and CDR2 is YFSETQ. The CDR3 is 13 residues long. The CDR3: CASSPRGHETKYF. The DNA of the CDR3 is TGCGCCAGCAGCCCAAGGGGGCACGAGACCAAGTACTTC. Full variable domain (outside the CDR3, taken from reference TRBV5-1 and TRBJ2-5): KAGVTQTPRYLIKTRGQQVTLSCSPISGHRSVSWYQQTPGQGLQFLFEYFSETQRNKGNFPGRFSGRQFSNSRSEMNVSTLELGDSALYLCASSPRGHETKYFGPGTRLLVL.